This record concerns one T cell receptor (beta chain) sequence. This record comes from a study of cytomegalovirus exposure and HLA in healthy donors. Trimming took 6 bases from V and 8 from J; bases not matched to a gene: 17. Germline CDR1 reads MNHEY; CDR2 reads SMNVEV (reference sequence). The CDR3 contains 16 residues. The PCR made use of 60 Vbeta and 13 Jbeta primers. Measured with immunoSEQ multiplex PCR; TCRdb has only the in-frame clones, and not every one. This table holds approximately 110,000 clones. The genes are TRBV27 and TRBJ1-2; 8 nucleotides line up with TRBD1. This sequence was found in a man younger than 40 in good health and CMV-seronegative. Sequencing used PBMCs. This CDR3 is CASSNDRQGARNGYTF. The CDR3 nucleotides are TGTGCCAGCAGCAACGATAGGCAGGGGGCGCGGAACGGCTACACCTTC.